Listed below are T cell receptor beta chains from one sample, sequenced in a study of blood T cells in healthy people across ages. TCRdb fed the 5' RACE reads into MiXCR, producing one record per CDR3 protein. Seen here are about 1.6 million distinct CDR3 sequences, roughly 32% observed once, and the top ten hold roughly 10%. The sample was blood. These receptors were obtained from a young woman in good health. The CDR3 runs from the conserved cysteine through the conserved F or W. The D gene is left open where the match is weak.

TRBV7-2 NA CASSSPGDRRAYEQYF
TRBV6-6 TRBD2 CASSPTEREIGETQYF
TRBV20-1 NA CSALLTGELFF
TRBV7-2 NA CASSWPRWNNTDTQYF
TRBV20-1 NA CSAPTSYNQPQHF
TRBV3-1 NA CASSQAGDTSTDTQYF
TRBV6-1 TRBD1 CASSYGQDGGYGYTF
TRBV10-3 NA CAISEGPDRFSNQPQHF
TRBV6-5 TRBD2 CASSLAEAPDTQYF
TRBV3-1 NA CASSPSGGGETQYF
TRBV29-1 TRBD1 CSVEGQGYVDGYTF
TRBV7-7 TRBD2 CASSPQGGSTDTQYF
TRBV27 TRBD2 CASSHGTRGNNEQFF
TRBV10-3 TRBD2 CATSQGLAGLGETQYF